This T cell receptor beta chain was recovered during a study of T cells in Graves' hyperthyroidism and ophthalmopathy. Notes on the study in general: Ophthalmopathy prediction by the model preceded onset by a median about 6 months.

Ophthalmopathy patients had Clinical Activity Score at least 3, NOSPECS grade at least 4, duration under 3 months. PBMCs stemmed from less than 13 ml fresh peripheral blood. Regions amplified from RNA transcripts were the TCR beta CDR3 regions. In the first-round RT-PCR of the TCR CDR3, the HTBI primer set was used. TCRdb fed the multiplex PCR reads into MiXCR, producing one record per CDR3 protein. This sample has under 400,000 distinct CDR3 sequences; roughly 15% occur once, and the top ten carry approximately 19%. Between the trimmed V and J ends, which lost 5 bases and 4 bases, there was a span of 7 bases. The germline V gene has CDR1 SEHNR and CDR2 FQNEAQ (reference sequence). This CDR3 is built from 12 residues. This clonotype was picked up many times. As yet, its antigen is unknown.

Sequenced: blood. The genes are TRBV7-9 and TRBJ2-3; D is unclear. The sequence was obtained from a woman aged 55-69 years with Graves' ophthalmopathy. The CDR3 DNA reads TGTGCCAGCAGCAGAAAGCCAGATACGCAGTATTTT. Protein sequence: CASSRKPDTQYF.